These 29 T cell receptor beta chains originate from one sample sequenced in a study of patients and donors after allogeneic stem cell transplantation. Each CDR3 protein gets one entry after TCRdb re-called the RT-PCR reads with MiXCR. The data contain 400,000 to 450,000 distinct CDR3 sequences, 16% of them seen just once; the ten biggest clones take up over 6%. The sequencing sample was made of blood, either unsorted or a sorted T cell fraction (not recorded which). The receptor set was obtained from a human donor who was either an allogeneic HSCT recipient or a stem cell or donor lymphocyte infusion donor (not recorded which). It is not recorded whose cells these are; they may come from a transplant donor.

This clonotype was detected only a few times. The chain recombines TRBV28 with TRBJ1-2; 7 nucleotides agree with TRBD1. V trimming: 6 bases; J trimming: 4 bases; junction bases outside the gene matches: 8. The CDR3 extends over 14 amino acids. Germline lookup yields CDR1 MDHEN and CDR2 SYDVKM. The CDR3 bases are TGTGCCAGCAGCGAAGGGACAGAAGTCTATGGCTACACCTTC. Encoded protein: CASSEGTEVYGYTF.

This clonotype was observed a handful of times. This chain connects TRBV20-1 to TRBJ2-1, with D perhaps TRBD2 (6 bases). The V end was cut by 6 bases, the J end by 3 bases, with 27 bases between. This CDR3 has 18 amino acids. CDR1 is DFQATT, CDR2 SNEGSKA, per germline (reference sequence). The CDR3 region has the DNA TGCAGTGCGACAGAAAATAACGGCGGGGTGGTGGGCTACAATGAGCAGTTCTTC. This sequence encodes CSATENNGGVVGYNEQFF.

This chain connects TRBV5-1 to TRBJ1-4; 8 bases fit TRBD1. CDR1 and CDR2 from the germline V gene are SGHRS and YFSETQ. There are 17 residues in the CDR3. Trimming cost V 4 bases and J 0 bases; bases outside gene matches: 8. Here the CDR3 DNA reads TGCGCCAGCAGCGCGGGACAGGAACTTGCAACTAATGAAAAACTGTTTTTT. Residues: CASSAGQELATNEKLFF.

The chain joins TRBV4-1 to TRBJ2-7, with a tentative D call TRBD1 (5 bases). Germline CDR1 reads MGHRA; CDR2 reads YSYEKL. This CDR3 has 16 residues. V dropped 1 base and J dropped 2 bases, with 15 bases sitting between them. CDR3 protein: CASSQVKGAYPYEQYF. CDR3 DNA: TGCGCCAGCAGCCAAGTGAAAGGGGCCTATCCCTACGAGCAGTACTTC.

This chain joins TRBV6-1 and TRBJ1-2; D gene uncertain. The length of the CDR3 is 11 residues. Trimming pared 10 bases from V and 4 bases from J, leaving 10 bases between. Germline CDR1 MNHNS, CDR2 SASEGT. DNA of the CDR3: TGTGCCATCCTTACACTCTATGGCTACACCTTC. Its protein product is CAILTLYGYTF.

CDR3 sequence (DNA): TGTGCCACCTCTACTACCACTCGGTCCTACGAGCAGTACTTC. Translated: CATSTTTRSYEQYF. The rearrangement joins TRBV15 to TRBJ2-7; no firm D call. Trimming stripped 8 bases from V and 1 base from J, with 15 bases between. CDR1 is LNHNV and CDR2 is YYDKDF in the germline V gene (reference sequence). The CDR3 extends over 14 amino acids.

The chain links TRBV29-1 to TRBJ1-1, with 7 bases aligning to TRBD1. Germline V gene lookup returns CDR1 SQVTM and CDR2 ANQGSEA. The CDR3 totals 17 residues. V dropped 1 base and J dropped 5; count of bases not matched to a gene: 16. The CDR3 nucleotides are TGCAGCGTTGAAGGTAGGGGGCTCTCCTCGCACGGGACTGAAGCTTTCTTT. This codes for CSVEGRGLSSHGTEAFF.

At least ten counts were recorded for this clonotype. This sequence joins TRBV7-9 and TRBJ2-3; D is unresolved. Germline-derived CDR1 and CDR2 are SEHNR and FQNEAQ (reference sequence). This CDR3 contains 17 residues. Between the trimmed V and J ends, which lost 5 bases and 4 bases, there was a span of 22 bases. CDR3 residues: CASSLPRIPNRADTQYF. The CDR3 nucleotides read TGTGCCAGCAGCCTTCCTAGGATCCCGAATAGAGCAGATACGCAGTATTTT.

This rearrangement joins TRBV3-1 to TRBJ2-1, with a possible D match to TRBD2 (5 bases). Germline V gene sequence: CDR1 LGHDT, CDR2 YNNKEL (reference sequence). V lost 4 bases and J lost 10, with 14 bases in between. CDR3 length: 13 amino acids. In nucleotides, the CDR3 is TGTGCCAGCAGCCCCGATCCCCCGGGGGAGCAGTTCTTC. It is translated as CASSPDPPGEQFF.

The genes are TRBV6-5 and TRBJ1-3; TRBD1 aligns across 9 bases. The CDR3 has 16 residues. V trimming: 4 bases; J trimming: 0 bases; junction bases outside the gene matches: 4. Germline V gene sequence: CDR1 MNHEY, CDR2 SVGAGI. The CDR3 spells CASSFGTGSSGNTIYF. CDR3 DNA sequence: TGTGCCAGCAGTTTCGGGACAGGGAGCTCTGGAAACACCATATATTTT.

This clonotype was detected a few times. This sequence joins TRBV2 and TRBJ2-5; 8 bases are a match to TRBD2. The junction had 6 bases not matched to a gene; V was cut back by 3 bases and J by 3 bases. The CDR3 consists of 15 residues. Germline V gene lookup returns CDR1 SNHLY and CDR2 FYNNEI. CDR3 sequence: CASSELAGRKETQYF. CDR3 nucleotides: TGTGCCAGCAGTGAGCTAGCGGGCCGGAAAGAGACCCAGTACTTC.

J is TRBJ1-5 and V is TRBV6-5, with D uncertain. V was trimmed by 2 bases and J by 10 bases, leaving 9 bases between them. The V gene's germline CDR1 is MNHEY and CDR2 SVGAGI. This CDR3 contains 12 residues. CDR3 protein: CASSYGEDPQHF. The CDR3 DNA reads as TGTGCCAGCAGTTACGGGGAGGATCCCCAGCATTTT.

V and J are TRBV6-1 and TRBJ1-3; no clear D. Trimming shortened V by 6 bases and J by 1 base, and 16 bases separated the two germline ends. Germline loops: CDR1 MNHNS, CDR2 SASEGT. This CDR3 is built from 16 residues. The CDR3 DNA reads TGTGCCAGCAGGCTAAAATCGGGTTCTTCTGGAAACACCATATATTTT. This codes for CASRLKSGSSGNTIYF.

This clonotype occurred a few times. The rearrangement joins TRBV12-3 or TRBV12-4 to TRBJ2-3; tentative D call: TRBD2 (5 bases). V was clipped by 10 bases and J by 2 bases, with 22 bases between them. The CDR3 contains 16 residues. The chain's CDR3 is CATKAPGSMFTDTQYF. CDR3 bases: TGTGCCACCAAAGCTCCGGGGTCGATGTTCACAGATACGCAGTATTTT.

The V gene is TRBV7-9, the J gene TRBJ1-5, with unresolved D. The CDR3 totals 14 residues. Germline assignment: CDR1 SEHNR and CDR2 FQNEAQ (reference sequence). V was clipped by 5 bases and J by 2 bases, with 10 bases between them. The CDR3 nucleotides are TGTGCCAGCAGCCCCGCATGGGGCAATCAGCCCCAGCATTTT. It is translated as CASSPAWGNQPQHF.

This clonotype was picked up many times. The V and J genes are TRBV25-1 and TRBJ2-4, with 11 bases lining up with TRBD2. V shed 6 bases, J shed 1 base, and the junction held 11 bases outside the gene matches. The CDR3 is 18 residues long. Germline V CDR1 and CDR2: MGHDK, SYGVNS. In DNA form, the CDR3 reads TGTGCCAGCAGCCCCGGGCTAGCGGGAGGCCCCGCCAAAAACATTCAGTACTTC. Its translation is CASSPGLAGGPAKNIQYF.

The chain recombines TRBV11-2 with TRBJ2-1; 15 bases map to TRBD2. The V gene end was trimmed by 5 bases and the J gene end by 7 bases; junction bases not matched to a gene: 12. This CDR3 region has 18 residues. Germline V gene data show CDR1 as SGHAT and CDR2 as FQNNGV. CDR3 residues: CASSPGLAGGTTWNEQFF. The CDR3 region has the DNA TGTGCCAGCAGCCCGGGACTAGCGGGGGGTACCACTTGGAATGAGCAGTTCTTC.

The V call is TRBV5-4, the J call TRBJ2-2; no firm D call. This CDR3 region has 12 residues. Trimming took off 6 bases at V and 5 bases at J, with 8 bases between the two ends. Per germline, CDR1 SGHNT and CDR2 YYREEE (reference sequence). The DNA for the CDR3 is TGTGCCAGCACTGGGTGGACCGGGGAGCTGTTTTTT. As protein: CASTGWTGELFF.

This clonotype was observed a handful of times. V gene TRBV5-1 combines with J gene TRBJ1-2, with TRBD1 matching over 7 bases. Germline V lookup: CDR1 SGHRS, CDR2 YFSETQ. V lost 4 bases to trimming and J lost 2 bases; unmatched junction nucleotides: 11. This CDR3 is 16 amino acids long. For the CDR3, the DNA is TGCGCCAGCAGCCCGCGCCGGACAGGCGAGAACTATGGCTACACCTTC. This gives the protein CASSPRRTGENYGYTF.

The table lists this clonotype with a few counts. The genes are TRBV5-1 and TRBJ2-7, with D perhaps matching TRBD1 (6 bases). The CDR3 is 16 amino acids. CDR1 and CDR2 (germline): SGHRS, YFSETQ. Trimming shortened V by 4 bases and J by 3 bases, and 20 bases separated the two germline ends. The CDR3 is CASSPATGSNRYEQYF. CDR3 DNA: TGCGCCAGCAGCCCTGCTACAGGGAGTAATCGCTACGAGCAGTACTTC. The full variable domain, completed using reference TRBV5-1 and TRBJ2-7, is KAGVTQTPRYLIKTRGQQVTLSCSPISGHRSVSWYQQTPGQGLQFLFEYFSETQRNKGNFPGRFSGRQFSNSRSEMNVSTLELGDSALYLCASSPATGSNRYEQYFGPGTRLTVT.

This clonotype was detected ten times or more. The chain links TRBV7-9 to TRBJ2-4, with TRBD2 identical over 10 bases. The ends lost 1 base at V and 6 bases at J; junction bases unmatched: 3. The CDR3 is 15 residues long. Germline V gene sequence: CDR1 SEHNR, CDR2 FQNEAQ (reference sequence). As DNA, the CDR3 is TGTGCCAGCAGCTTAGGGCGGACTAGCGGAAACATTCAGTACTTC. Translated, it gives CASSLGRTSGNIQYF.

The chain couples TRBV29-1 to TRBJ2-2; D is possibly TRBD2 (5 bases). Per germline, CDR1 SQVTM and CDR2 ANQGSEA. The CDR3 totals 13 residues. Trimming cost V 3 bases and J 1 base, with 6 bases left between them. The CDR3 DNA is TGCAGCGTTGATGAGGGGAACACCGGGGAGCTGTTTTTT. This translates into CSVDEGNTGELFF.

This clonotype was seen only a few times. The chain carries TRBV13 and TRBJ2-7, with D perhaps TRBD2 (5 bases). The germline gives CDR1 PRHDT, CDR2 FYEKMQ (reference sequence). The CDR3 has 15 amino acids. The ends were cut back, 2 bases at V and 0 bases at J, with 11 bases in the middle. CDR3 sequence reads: CASSLIRRGSYEQYF. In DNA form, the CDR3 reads TGTGCCAGCAGCTTAATTCGACGGGGCTCCTACGAGCAGTACTTC.

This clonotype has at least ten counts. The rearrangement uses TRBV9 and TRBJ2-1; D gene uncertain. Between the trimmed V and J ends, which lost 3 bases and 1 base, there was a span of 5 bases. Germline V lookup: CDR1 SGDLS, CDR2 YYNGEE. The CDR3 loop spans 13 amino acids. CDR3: CASSGASYNEQFF. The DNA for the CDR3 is TGTGCCAGCAGCGGGGCGTCCTACAATGAGCAGTTCTTC.

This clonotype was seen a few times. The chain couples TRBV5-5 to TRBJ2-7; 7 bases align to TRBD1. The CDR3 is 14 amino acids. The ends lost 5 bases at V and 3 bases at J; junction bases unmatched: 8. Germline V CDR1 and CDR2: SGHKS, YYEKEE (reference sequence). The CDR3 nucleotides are TGTGCCAGCAGGGCGAACAGGGGCAGCTACGAGCAGTACTTC. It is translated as CASRANRGSYEQYF.

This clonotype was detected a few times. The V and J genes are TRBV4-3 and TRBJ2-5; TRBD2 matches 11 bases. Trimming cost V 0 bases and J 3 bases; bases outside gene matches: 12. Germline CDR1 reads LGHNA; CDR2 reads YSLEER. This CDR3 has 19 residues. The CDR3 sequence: CASSQDEASGGPQKETQYF. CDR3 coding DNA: TGCGCCAGCAGCCAAGATGAGGCTAGCGGGGGGCCTCAAAAAGAGACCCAGTACTTC.

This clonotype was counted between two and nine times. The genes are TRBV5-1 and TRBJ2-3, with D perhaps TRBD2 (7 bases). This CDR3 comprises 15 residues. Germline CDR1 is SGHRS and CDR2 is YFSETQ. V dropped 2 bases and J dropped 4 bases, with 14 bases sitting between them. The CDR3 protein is CASSFGGGESDTQYF. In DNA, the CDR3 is TGCGCCAGCAGCTTCGGAGGGGGGGAGTCAGATACGCAGTATTTT. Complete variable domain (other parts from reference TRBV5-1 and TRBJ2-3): KAGVTQTPRYLIKTRGQQVTLSCSPISGHRSVSWYQQTPGQGLQFLFEYFSETQRNKGNFPGRFSGRQFSNSRSEMNVSTLELGDSALYLCASSFGGGESDTQYFGPGTRLTVL.

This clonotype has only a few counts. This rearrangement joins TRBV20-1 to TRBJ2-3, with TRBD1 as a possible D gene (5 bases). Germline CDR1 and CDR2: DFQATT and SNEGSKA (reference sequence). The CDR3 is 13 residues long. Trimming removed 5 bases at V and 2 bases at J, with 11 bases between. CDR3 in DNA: TGCAGTGCTGGGGCTGCCCCCACAGATACGCAGTATTTT. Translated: CSAGAAPTDTQYF.

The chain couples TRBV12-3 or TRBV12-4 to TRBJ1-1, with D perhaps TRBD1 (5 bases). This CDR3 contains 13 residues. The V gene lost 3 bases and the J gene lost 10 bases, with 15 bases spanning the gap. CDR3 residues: CASSFLRAQGAFF. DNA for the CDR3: TGTGCCAGCAGTTTTCTCAGGGCCCAGGGAGCTTTCTTT.